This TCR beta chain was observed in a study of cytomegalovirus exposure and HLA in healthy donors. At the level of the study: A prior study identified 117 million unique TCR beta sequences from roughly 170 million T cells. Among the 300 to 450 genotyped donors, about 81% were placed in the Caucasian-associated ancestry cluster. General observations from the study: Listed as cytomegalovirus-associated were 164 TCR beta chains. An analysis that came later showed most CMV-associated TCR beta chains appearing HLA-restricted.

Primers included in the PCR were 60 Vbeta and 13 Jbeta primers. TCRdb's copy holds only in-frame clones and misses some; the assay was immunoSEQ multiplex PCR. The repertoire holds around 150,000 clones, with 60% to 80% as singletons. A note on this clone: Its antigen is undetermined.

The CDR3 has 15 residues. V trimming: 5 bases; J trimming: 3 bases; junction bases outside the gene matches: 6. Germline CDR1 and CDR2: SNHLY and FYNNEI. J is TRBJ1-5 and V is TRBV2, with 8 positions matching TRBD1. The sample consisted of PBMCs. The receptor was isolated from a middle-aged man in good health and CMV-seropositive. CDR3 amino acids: CASSPTTGDNQPQHF. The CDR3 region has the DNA TGTGCCAGCAGTCCCACGACAGGGGACAATCAGCCCCAGCATTTT.